A selection of T cell receptor beta chains follows, all from one sample in a study of T cell responses to AZD1222 COVID-19 vaccine. This table comes from immunoSEQ multiplex PCR, and its TCRdb copy is limited to in-frame clones, with some not included. The repertoire holds about 120,000 clones, with 85% to 95% as singletons. The sequenced sample was peripheral blood, obtained on day 0 of AZD1222 vaccination. The receptors shown here come from an adult in good health. Both conserved end residues are part of each CDR3. A D gene is named only where the DNA matches it firmly. The size entry is marked missing in some rows and otherwise reads once, few, many or a size class.

>-|TRBV6-4|TRBJ2-2|-
TGTGCCAGCAGTGAGAACACCGGGGAGCTGTTTTTT
CASSENTGELFF
>-|TRBV13|TRBJ2-3|-
TGTGCCAGCAGCTTAGGATCCATTCATACGCAGTATTTT
CASSLGSIHTQYF
>TRBD1|TRBV2|TRBJ1-6|-
TGTGCCAGCAGTGGGCGGGACAGTCGGTCACCCCTCCACTTT
CASSGRDSRSPLHF
>-|TRBV3-1/TRBV3-2|TRBJ2-1|-
TGTGCCAGCGGCAGGGGAGATGGTTCCTACAATGAGCAGTTCTTC
CASGRGDGSYNEQFF
>TRBD1|TRBV10-2|TRBJ2-7|once
TGCGCCAGCATTAGGACAGGGGGCTTATACGAGCAGTACTTC
CASIRTGGLYEQYF
>-|TRBV2|TRBJ1-6|-
TGTGCCAGCAGTGAGACAGGAGATAATTCACCCCTCCACTTT
CASSETGDNSPLHF
>-|TRBV28|TRBJ1-1|-
TGTGCCAGCAGTTTGGGGTCCCCGTCTTTCTTT
CASSLGSPSFF
>-|TRBV27|TRBJ1-1|few
TGTGCCAGCAGTCCCGACAGGTCAATTCAATCTGGTTTCTTT
CASSPDRSIQSGFF
>TRBD1|TRBV5-1|TRBJ1-1|-
TGCGCCAGCAGCCTAGGGACAGGGGCTACCGACGTCACTGAAGCTTTCTTT
CASSLGTGATDVTEAFF
>TRBD1|TRBV19|TRBJ2-1|-
TGTGCCAGTACCTTATACAGGGGGCACAATGAGCAGTTCTTC
CASTLYRGHNEQFF
>-|TRBV28|TRBJ1-5|-
TGTGCCAGCCAACATACCCGGACAGAAGGACATAGCAATCAGCCCCAGCATTTT
CASQHTRTEGHSNQPQHF
>-|TRBV11-2|TRBJ1-4|-
TGTGCCAGCGTCTCATGGCCGAGGGCTAATGAAAAACTGTTTTTT
CASVSWPRANEKLFF
>-|TRBV10-3|TRBJ2-7|once
TGTGCCATCACGTCGGCTGAGGACTCCTACGAGCAGTACTTC
CAITSAEDSYEQYF
>-|TRBV10-3|TRBJ2-1|-
TGTGCCATCAGTGAAGTTTACAATGAGCAGTTCTTC
CAISEVYNEQFF
>-|TRBV3-1/TRBV3-2|TRBJ2-7|-
TGTGCCAGCAGCGGTGGGGGATACGAGCAGTACTTC
CASSGGGYEQYF
>TRBD2|TRBV7-6|TRBJ2-7|-
TGTGCCAGCAGCTTGCTATTGGGCAGACGAGTCGGACTAGCGGATTACGAGCAGTACTTC
CASSLLLGRRVGLADYEQYF
>-|TRBV19|TRBJ1-1|-
TGTGCCAGTAGTATGCTGGCAGGGGATGAAGCTTTCTTT
CASSMLAGDEAFF
>-|TRBV19|TRBJ2-7|-
TGTGCCAGTAGTTCGGGGCGGACTGAGGGCTACGAGCAGTACTTC
CASSSGRTEGYEQYF
>-|TRBV6-1|TRBJ1-5|-
TGTGCCAGCAGTGAAGGGGGATATCAGCCCCAGCATTTT
CASSEGGYQPQHF
>TRBD2|TRBV9|TRBJ2-6|-
TGTGCCAGCAGCGGACTAGCAGGAACCTCTGGGGCCAACGTCCTGACTTTC
CASSGLAGTSGANVLTF
>TRBD1|TRBV27|TRBJ1-5|-
TGTGCCAGCAGCTTCGACAGGGGAGTGGGGCCCCAGCATTTT
CASSFDRGVGPQHF
>-|TRBV6-5|TRBJ1-2|-
TGTGCCAGCAGTTACCCTACAGGGTTCGGCTACACCTTC
CASSYPTGFGYTF
>TRBD2|TRBV10-3|TRBJ2-7|-
TGTGCCATCAAGAGCGGGAGGGCCTCCTACGAGCAGTACTTC
CAIKSGRASYEQYF
>-|TRBV5-6|TRBJ2-5|-
TGTGCCAGCAGCTTGTTCGGGGCCGAGACCCAGTACTTC
CASSLFGAETQYF
>-|TRBV15|TRBJ2-1|-
TGTGCCACCAGCAGAGTTTTTTTCAATGAGCAGTTCTTC
CATSRVFFNEQFF
>-|TRBV2|TRBJ1-2|-
TGTGCCAGCAGTGAATGGACCTATGGCTACACCTTC
CASSEWTYGYTF
>-|TRBV10-2|TRBJ1-4|-
TGCGCCAGCAGTGAGTCGTATGAAAAACTGTTTTTT
CASSESYEKLFF
>-|TRBV4-1|TRBJ1-2|-
TGCGCCAGCAGCCATCACGAACTTCGTAGAGGTGGCTACACCTTC
CASSHHELRRGGYTF
>TRBD1|TRBV7-9|TRBJ2-3|-
TGTGCCAGCAGCTTAGCTACAGGGGGCCCAGATACGCAGTATTTT
CASSLATGGPDTQYF
>-|TRBV27|TRBJ2-7|-
TGTGCCAGCAGTTTAAAAGGCTACGAGCAGTACTTC
CASSLKGYEQYF
>-|TRBV11-1|TRBJ1-1|few
TGTGCCAGCAGCTTAGGGGAGAACACTGAAGCTTTCTTT
CASSLGENTEAFF
>TRBD2|TRBV29-1|TRBJ2-3|-
TGCAGCGTTGAGACGTGGACTAGCGGGACCACAGATACGCAGTATTTT
CSVETWTSGTTDTQYF
>TRBD1|TRBV19|TRBJ1-5|once
TGTGCCAGTAGTAAGCGCGGGACAGGGCATAATGAAAATCAGCCCCAGCATTTT
CASSKRGTGHNENQPQHF
>TRBD1|TRBV10-1|TRBJ2-3|-
TGCGCCAGCATGGTCGGGACAGGGGGAATGAATACGCAGTATTTT
CASMVGTGGMNTQYF
>-|TRBV10-3|TRBJ1-1|-
TGTGCCATAAGCCGCGGGCCCCCAAACACTGAAGCTTTCTTT
CAISRGPPNTEAFF
>TRBD1|TRBV5-1|TRBJ1-6|-
TGCGCCAGCAGCTCCCTGGGGACAGGGGGCGCGCAATACTATTCACCCCTCCACTTT
CASSSLGTGGAQYYSPLHF